The 18 T cell receptor beta chains in this list originate from one sample, sequenced in a study of T cell responses to AZD1222 COVID-19 vaccine. Clones were sequenced by immunoSEQ multiplex PCR, and TCRdb holds only the in-frame ones, with some missing. The sample shows about 170,000 clones, about nine tenths of them seen only once. Sequenced material: peripheral blood, taken on day 0 of AZD1222 vaccination. The origin of the receptors is an adult in good health.

This chain connects TRBV21-1 to TRBJ1-2. TRBV21-1 is labeled a pseudogene. The CDR3 extends over 12 amino acids. The DNA of the CDR3 is TGTGCCAGCAGCAACGGTGACTATGGCTACACCTTC. This codes for CASSNGDYGYTF.

The V call is TRBV7-2, the J call TRBJ2-5; 12 positions match TRBD2. The CDR3 runs to 17 residues. Germline CDR1 and CDR2: SGHTA and FQGNSA. Germline trimming cut 1 base from V and 5 bases from J; bases unmatched to any gene: 8. The chain's CDR3 is CASSLVWTSGAGETQYF. In DNA form, the CDR3 reads TGTGCCAGCAGCTTAGTTTGGACTAGCGGGGCCGGTGAGACCCAGTACTTC.

The gene calls are TRBV2 and TRBJ2-5, with 12 nucleotides matching TRBD2. In germline, CDR1 is SNHLY, CDR2 FYNNEI. V gave up 3 bases and J gave up 5 bases; unmatched junction bases: 10. The CDR3 covers 17 residues. The CDR3 nucleotides read TGTGCCAGCAGTGAGGGGACTAGCGGGTCAAAACTGGAGACCCAGTACTTC. Amino acids: CASSEGTSGSKLETQYF.

This chain uses TRBV7-9 with TRBJ2-1, with D unresolved. From germline, CDR1 is SEHNR and CDR2 FQNEAQ (reference sequence). The CDR3 totals 14 residues. Deletions cut 1 base from V and 4 bases from J, with 8 bases between. CDR3 residues: CASSLGPLYNEQFF. Written as DNA, the CDR3 is TGTGCCAGCAGCTTAGGCCCTTTATACAATGAGCAGTTCTTC.

The chain is built from TRBV6-5 and TRBJ1-2, with a possible D match to TRBD1 (6 bases). Germline loops: CDR1 MNHEY, CDR2 SVGAGI. This CDR3 has 13 residues. V was trimmed by 6 bases and J by 2 bases, leaving 10 bases between them. In DNA, the CDR3 is TGTGCCAGCAGAACCGGGACAAACTATGGCTACACCTTC. Its protein product is CASRTGTNYGYTF.

The genes are TRBV9 and TRBJ1-5; D gene ambiguous. The germline CDR1 and CDR2 sequences are SGDLS and YYNGEE. The CDR3 contains 15 residues. V was pared by 4 bases and J by 0 bases, with 11 bases between. CDR3 DNA: TGTGCCAGCAGCCCCGGTGGAGATAGCAATCAGCCCCAGCATTTT. Its translation: CASSPGGDSNQPQHF.

CDR3 protein: CSASLSGGRARYEQYF. DNA for the CDR3: TGCAGTGCTAGTCTCTCTGGCGGGAGGGCCCGCTACGAGCAGTACTTC. V is TRBV20-1 and J is TRBJ2-7; 9 nucleotides line up with TRBD2. The CDR3 spans 16 residues. V was clipped by 3 bases and J by 3 bases; unmatched bases: 12. Germline CDR1 DFQATT, CDR2 SNEGSKA (reference sequence).

V and J are TRBV14 and TRBJ1-6; tentatively, D is TRBD1 (5 bases). CDR3 length: 15 residues. Germline CDR1 reads SGHDN; CDR2 reads FVKESK. V lost 4 bases to trimming and J lost 7 bases, with 14 bases between them. CDR3 sequence: CASSRSRAGNSPLHF. The DNA for the CDR3 is TGTGCCAGCAGCCGCTCCAGGGCTGGGAATTCACCCCTCCACTTT.

The rearrangement joins TRBV29-1 to TRBJ1-2, with D maybe TRBD1 (6 bases). Germline V gene data show CDR1 as SQVTM and CDR2 as ANQGSEA. Trimming stripped 8 bases from V and 2 bases from J, with 15 bases between. The CDR3 spans 13 residues. Written as DNA, the CDR3 is TGCAGCACCGTGGGGGGGCTCAACTATGGCTACACCTTC. Protein sequence: CSTVGGLNYGYTF.

This chain joins TRBV5-1 and TRBJ1-1, with unresolved D. Trimming pared 0 bases from V and 4 bases from J, leaving 10 bases between. The germline V gene has CDR1 SGHRS and CDR2 YFSETQ. This CDR3 is built from 14 residues. The CDR3 here is CASSLDSLSTEAFF. The CDR3 DNA sequence: TGCGCCAGCAGCTTGGACAGTTTGAGCACTGAAGCTTTCTTT. Supplemented by reference TRBV5-1 and TRBJ1-1, the full variable domain reads KAGVTQTPRYLIKTRGQQVTLSCSPISGHRSVSWYQQTPGQGLQFLFEYFSETQRNKGNFPGRFSGRQFSNSRSEMNVSTLELGDSALYLCASSLDSLSTEAFFGQGTRLTVV.

The chain employs TRBV5-1 and TRBJ2-7, with 7 bases that match TRBD2. J was trimmed by 2 bases and V by 0 bases; bases with no gene match: 8. The CDR3 has 16 residues. Germline CDR1 SGHRS, CDR2 YFSETQ. The CDR3 sequence is CASSLGAGAGAYEQYF. Here the CDR3 DNA reads TGCGCCAGCAGCTTGGGGGCCGGGGCGGGGGCCTACGAGCAGTACTTC.

This chain connects TRBV29-1 to TRBJ1-5; possibly TRBD1 for D (6 bases). V lost 6 bases and J lost 0, with 12 bases in between. Germline values: CDR1 SQVTM, CDR2 ANQGSEA. This CDR3 comprises 14 residues. The CDR3 loop reads CSVAQGYSNQPQHF. Written as DNA, the CDR3 is TGCAGCGTCGCTCAGGGGTATAGCAATCAGCCCCAGCATTTT.

The CDR3 is CASSQDQVGGSTDTQYF. The CDR3 DNA sequence: TGTGCCAGCAGCCAAGATCAGGTAGGCGGGAGCACAGATACGCAGTATTTT. This chain links TRBV14 with TRBJ2-3, with TRBD2 as a possible D gene (5 bases). Trimming cost V 0 bases and J 0 bases, with 13 bases left between them. The CDR3 extends over 17 amino acids. Germline V gives CDR1 SGHDN, CDR2 FVKESK.

The V and J genes are TRBV11-3 and TRBJ2-7; 9 positions agree with TRBD2. V shed 1 base, J shed 4 bases, and the junction held 5 bases outside the gene matches. Germline CDR1 and CDR2: SGHNT and YENEEA. This CDR3 region has 15 residues. The CDR3 DNA reads TGTGCCAGCAGCTTAGGGGCTAGCGGGATTTACGAGCAGTACTTC. Translating gives CASSLGASGIYEQYF.

V is TRBV28 and J is TRBJ2-7; weak D call: TRBD2 (6 bases). The CDR3 extends over 14 amino acids. Germline assignment: CDR1 MDHEN and CDR2 SYDVKM. The ends were cut back, 6 bases at V and 0 bases at J, with 12 bases in the middle. CDR3 nucleotides: TGTGCCAGCAGACCGGGACTGAACTCCTACGAGCAGTACTTC. It specifies CASRPGLNSYEQYF.

This sequence joins TRBV14 and TRBJ1-2; 7 positions agree with TRBD1. J was trimmed by 4 bases and V by 4 bases; bases with no gene match: 6. Germline CDR1 SGHDN, CDR2 FVKESK. CDR3 length: 14 amino acids. The CDR3 loop is CASSLRDSFYGYTF. CDR3 sequence (DNA): TGTGCCAGCAGCCTCCGGGACAGTTTCTATGGCTACACCTTC.

The gene calls are TRBV14 and TRBJ2-7; TRBD1 or TRBD2 may be the D gene (5 bases each). CDR1 and CDR2 (germline): SGHDN, FVKESK. With 1 base removed from V and 0 bases from J, the gap between germline ends came to 10 bases. This CDR3 is 15 amino acids long. The DNA for the CDR3 is TGTGCCAGCAGCCAAGGGATAGGGACCTCCTACGAGCAGTACTTC. This encodes CASSQGIGTSYEQYF.

V gene TRBV7-2 combines with J gene TRBJ2-5; unclear D gene. V lost 5 bases, J lost 5 bases, and 9 bases lay in between. Looked up from germline, CDR1 is SGHTA and CDR2 is FQGNSA. CDR3 length: 12 amino acids. The CDR3 loop reads CASSALRETQYF. The CDR3 DNA reads TGTGCCAGCAGCGCACTGAGGGAGACCCAGTACTTC.